The clone carrying this T cell receptor beta chain turned up a few times. Per the original methods: Estimated nucleated cell counts came from reference gene primer amplification. Sequencing was performed with immunoSEQ multiplex PCR; in TCRdb, only in-frame clones are kept and a portion is missing. V, J and clone size were drawn from that table, and D and trimming were deduced from the DNA. Among roughly 81,000 clones listed, around nine tenths were seen once. These data are taken from a study of blood T cell repertoires in COVID-19. Study-wide context: The samples span acute and convalescent COVID-19 from the United States, Italy and Spain. Sample material is recorded as cDNA or gDNA derived from T cells, B-cell-depleted T cells, or PBMCs.

The TCR comes from a middle-aged man with acute or convalescent COVID-19. The sequenced sample was peripheral blood.

CDR3 loop: CASSSRDRSSTEAFF. CDR3 nucleotide sequence: TGTGCCAGTAGTAGCCGGGACAGATCTTCCACTGAAGCTTTCTTT. This chain uses TRBV19 with TRBJ1-1, with 7 bases identical to TRBD1. V lost 4 bases to trimming and J lost 4 bases; unmatched junction nucleotides: 9. This CDR3 region has 15 residues. Germline V gene sequence: CDR1 LNHDA, CDR2 SQIVND (reference sequence).